The 19 T cell receptor beta chains below all came from one sample that was sequenced in a study of OX40 agonist ivuxolimab in advanced cancers. The repertoire was sequenced with immunoSEQ multiplex PCR; TCRdb's copy has only in-frame clones and lacks some. Among tens of thousands of clones listed, around 94% were seen once. Source: CD4+ or CD8+ T cells sorted from blood, taken in a trial of the OX40 agonist ivuxolimab. These receptors were collected from an adult with an advanced solid tumor such as melanoma, head and neck, liver or kidney cancer.

The V and J genes are TRBV2 and TRBJ2-2; the match to TRBD2 covers 7 bases. The CDR3 has 15 residues. V shed 7 bases and J 2 bases; nucleotides not matched to a gene: 7. Per germline, CDR1 SNHLY and CDR2 FYNNEI. The CDR3 loop reads CASKTGTTNTGELFF. The CDR3 DNA follows: TGTGCCAGCAAGACCGGGACTACTAACACCGGGGAGCTGTTTTTT.

The chain is built from TRBV2 and TRBJ2-5, with D possibly TRBD2 on 5 matching bases. CDR3 size: 15 residues. Trimming took 5 bases from V and 5 from J, leaving 18 bases between them. From germline, CDR1 is SNHLY and CDR2 FYNNEI. The CDR3 spells CASSPSLAHMETQYF. The DNA of the CDR3 is TGTGCCAGCAGTCCATCGCTAGCACATATGGAGACCCAGTACTTC. The full variable domain, completed using reference TRBV2 and TRBJ2-5, is EPEVTQTPSHQVTQMGQEVILRCVPISNHLYFYWYRQILGQKVEFLVSFYNNEISEKSEIFDDQFSVERPDGSNFTLKIRSTKLEDSAMYFCASSPSLAHMETQYFGPGTRLLVL.

This sequence joins TRBV11-1 and TRBJ1-1; TRBD1 agrees at 8 bases. Trimming removed 4 bases from V and 4 bases from J; junction bases left unmatched: 2. CDR1 is SGHAT and CDR2 is FQDESV in the germline V gene (reference sequence). There are 13 residues in the CDR3. In DNA, the CDR3 is TGTGCCAGCAGCTCCGACAGGGGCACTGAAGCTTTCTTT. It is translated as CASSSDRGTEAFF.

The gene calls are TRBV7-9 and TRBJ2-7; D may be TRBD2 (5 bases). CDR3 length: 11 amino acids. V shed 2 bases and J shed 9 bases, with 8 bases lying between them. Germline assignment: CDR1 SEHNR and CDR2 FQNEAQ (reference sequence). The CDR3 DNA reads TGTGCCAGCAGCTTAATCAGCGGGCAGTACTTC. Translating gives CASSLISGQYF. Looking up the rest from reference TRBV7-9 and TRBJ2-7 gives the full variable domain: DTGVSQNPRHKITKRGQNVTFRCDPISEHNRLYWYRQTLGQGPEFLTYFQNEAQLEKSRLLSDRFSAERPKGSFSTLEIQRTEQGDSAMYLCASSLISGQYFGPGTRLTVT.

The chain links TRBV9 to TRBJ2-3, with D tentatively TRBD1 or TRBD2 (6 bases each). The CDR3 covers 15 residues. Germline V lookup: CDR1 SGDLS, CDR2 YYNGEE. V was pared by 0 bases and J by 3 bases, with 11 bases between. DNA of the CDR3: TGTGCCAGCAGCGTAGAGGGGGGAGTTACAGATACGCAGTATTTT. This codes for CASSVEGGVTDTQYF.

The chain employs TRBV28 and TRBJ2-1; maybe TRBD2 (6 bases). CDR3 length: 17 amino acids. The germline gives CDR1 MDHEN, CDR2 SYDVKM. V was trimmed by 2 bases and J by 0 bases, leaving 14 bases between them. The DNA of the CDR3 is TGTGCCAGCAGTTTAGGAGCGGGCCAGAGCTCCTACAATGAGCAGTTCTTC. Translation gives CASSLGAGQSSYNEQFF.

This rearrangement joins TRBV28 to TRBJ1-5; a weak D match, TRBD1 (5 bases). V shed 0 bases and J shed 6 bases, with 12 bases lying between them. The CDR3 is 15 amino acids. The V gene's germline CDR1 is MDHEN and CDR2 SYDVKM. Here the CDR3 DNA reads TGTGCCAGCAGTTTATGGGCAGGAAGGGGTCAGCCCCAGCATTTT. Translated, it gives CASSLWAGRGQPQHF.

This rearrangement joins TRBV28 to TRBJ2-7; D tentatively fits TRBD1 or TRBD2 (5 bases each). This CDR3 spans 14 amino acids. CDR1 and CDR2 from the germline V gene are MDHEN and SYDVKM. Trimming cost V 3 bases and J 0 bases, with 9 bases left between them. Here the CDR3 DNA reads TGTGCCAGCAGTTTTGGGACGGGCTCCTACGAGCAGTACTTC. It is translated as CASSFGTGSYEQYF.

J is TRBJ1-2 and V is TRBV25-1; D remains ambiguous. The V gene's germline CDR1 is MGHDK and CDR2 SYGVNS. The CDR3 has 15 amino acids. The V end lost 8 bases, the J end lost 0 bases, and 16 bases lay between the germline ends. The CDR3 DNA sequence: TGTGCCAGCTCTGACGGGTCTCAGGCTAACTATGGCTACACCTTC. The encoded protein is CASSDGSQANYGYTF.

This clone showed up just once. V is TRBV2 and J is TRBJ2-1, with TRBD1 as a possible D gene (5 bases). This CDR3 is 16 amino acids long. Germline V gene data show CDR1 as SNHLY and CDR2 as FYNNEI. The V end lost 1 base, the J end lost 3 bases, and 13 bases lay between the germline ends. CDR3 bases: TGTGCCAGCAGTGAAGAAGGGGTCCCTGTCTACAATGAGCAGTTCTTC. This codes for CASSEEGVPVYNEQFF.

This chain uses TRBV19 with TRBJ2-1; 8 nucleotides line up with TRBD2. Germline CDR1 reads LNHDA; CDR2 reads SQIVND (reference sequence). The CDR3 contains 13 residues. The ends lost 5 bases at V and 7 bases at J; junction bases unmatched: 4. CDR3 region: CASSGTSRNEQFF. In nucleotides, the CDR3 is TGTGCCAGTAGTGGGACTAGTAGGAATGAGCAGTTCTTC.

In regard to this clone: Other DNA sequences of this sample code for an identical CDR3. The chain links TRBV29-1 to TRBJ2-7; 8 bases align to TRBD1. The length of the CDR3 is 14 residues. The V segment lost 5 bases and the J segment 3 bases; nucleotides outside the gene matches: 9. CDR1 and CDR2 (germline): SQVTM, ANQGSEA. DNA of the CDR3: TGCAGCGTTACTTCCGGGACAGGACTCTACGAGCAGTACTTC. Translating it yields CSVTSGTGLYEQYF.

The chain uses TRBV28 and TRBJ2-5; 7 bases align to TRBD2. Unmatched junction bases numbered 14, after V lost 4 bases and J lost 0 bases. Germline CDR1 reads MDHEN; CDR2 reads SYDVKM. CDR3 size: 18 residues. CDR3 in DNA: TGTGCCAGCAGTTCACTATCGTCTAGCGGAGATTACCAAGAGACCCAGTACTTC. Encoded protein: CASSSLSSSGDYQETQYF. Combining the CDR3 with reference TRBV28 and TRBJ2-5 gives the whole variable domain DVKVTQSSRYLVKRTGEKVFLECVQDMDHENMFWYRQDPGLGLRLIYFSYDVKMKEKGDIPEGYSVSREKKERFSLILESASTNQTSMYLCASSSLSSSGDYQETQYFGPGTRLLVL.

The J gene is TRBJ1-1, the V gene TRBV4-3; the D gene is possibly TRBD1 (5 bases). The V gene's germline CDR1 is LGHNA and CDR2 YSLEER. The V and J ends lost 6 bases and 8 bases respectively, with 22 bases between them. This CDR3 has 15 residues. CDR3 nucleotides: TGCGCCAGCAGATTACAGGACTTTTCCGAGAGGGAAGCTTTCTTT. This translates into CASRLQDFSEREAFF.

The chain employs TRBV28 and TRBJ2-1; D ambiguous. This CDR3 contains 11 residues. V was pared by 6 bases and J by 8 bases, with 8 bases between. Germline V CDR1 and CDR2: MDHEN, SYDVKM. The CDR3 DNA reads TGTGCCAGCAGGCTGGGATATGAGCAGTTCTTC. This sequence encodes CASRLGYEQFF. Based on the CDR3 plus reference TRBV28 and TRBJ2-1, the full variable domain is DVKVTQSSRYLVKRTGEKVFLECVQDMDHENMFWYRQDPGLGLRLIYFSYDVKMKEKGDIPEGYSVSREKKERFSLILESASTNQTSMYLCASRLGYEQFFGPGTRLTVL.

This clone was observed once. The V and J genes are TRBV29-1 and TRBJ2-7; 13 bases fit TRBD2. The CDR3 extends over 14 amino acids. Germline V lookup: CDR1 SQVTM, CDR2 ANQGSEA. V lost 5 bases and J lost 1; bases outside the gene matches: 2. The CDR3 sequence is CSVRGLAGSYEQYF. The CDR3 bases are TGCAGCGTTCGGGGACTAGCGGGATCCTACGAGCAGTACTTC.

The rearrangement joins TRBV6-1 to TRBJ2-5; no definite D call. Gene TRBJ2-7 matches the end of the DNA better, so the J call may be wrong. This CDR3 region has 14 residues. CDR1 MNHNS and CDR2 SASEGT come from the germline V gene. The CDR3 bases are TGTGCCAGCAGTGAAGAACGGTACTCCTACGAGCAGTACTTC. This encodes CASSEERYSYEQYF.

This clone has a single count. The CDR3 DNA reads TGTGCCAGTAGTCTCGGACTAGCGGGAGGGAATGAGCAGTTCTTC. Encoded protein: CASSLGLAGGNEQFF. This chain links TRBV19 with TRBJ2-1, with TRBD2 matching 15 bases. The junction had 3 bases not matched to a gene; V was cut back by 5 bases and J by 7 bases. The CDR3 runs to 15 residues. Germline V CDR1 and CDR2: LNHDA, SQIVND (reference sequence).

This clone occurred once. This chain uses TRBV2 with TRBJ2-2; D remains unclear. CDR3 length: 15 amino acids. Trimming shortened V by 6 bases and J by 6 bases, and 17 bases separated the two germline ends. Germline V CDR1 and CDR2: SNHLY, FYNNEI. CDR3 region: CASSEWQLGAGELFF. The CDR3 DNA reads TGTGCCAGCAGCGAGTGGCAGCTCGGCGCCGGGGAGCTGTTTTTT.